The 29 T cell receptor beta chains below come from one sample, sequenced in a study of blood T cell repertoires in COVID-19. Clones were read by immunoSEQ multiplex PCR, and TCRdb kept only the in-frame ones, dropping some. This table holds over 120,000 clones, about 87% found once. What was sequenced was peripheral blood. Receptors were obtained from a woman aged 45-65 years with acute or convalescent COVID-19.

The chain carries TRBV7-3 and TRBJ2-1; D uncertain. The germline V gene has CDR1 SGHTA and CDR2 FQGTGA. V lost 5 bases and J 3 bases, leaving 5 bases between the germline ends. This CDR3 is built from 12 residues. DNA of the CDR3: TGTGCCAGCAGCCTCGGCTACAATGAGCAGTTCTTC. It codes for CASSLGYNEQFF.

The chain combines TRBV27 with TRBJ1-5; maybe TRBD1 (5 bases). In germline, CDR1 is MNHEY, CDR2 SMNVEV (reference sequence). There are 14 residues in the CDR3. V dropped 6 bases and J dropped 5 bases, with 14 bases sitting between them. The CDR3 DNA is TGTGCCAGCAGCCGAAAGGGGTGGGATCAGCCCCAGCATTTT. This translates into CASSRKGWDQPQHF.

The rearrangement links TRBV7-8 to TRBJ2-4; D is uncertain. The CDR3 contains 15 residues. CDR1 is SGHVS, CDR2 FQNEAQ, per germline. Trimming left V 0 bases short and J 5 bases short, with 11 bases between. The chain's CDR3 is CASSLAVSAQNIQYF. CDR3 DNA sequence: TGTGCCAGCAGCTTAGCGGTCAGCGCCCAAAACATTCAGTACTTC.

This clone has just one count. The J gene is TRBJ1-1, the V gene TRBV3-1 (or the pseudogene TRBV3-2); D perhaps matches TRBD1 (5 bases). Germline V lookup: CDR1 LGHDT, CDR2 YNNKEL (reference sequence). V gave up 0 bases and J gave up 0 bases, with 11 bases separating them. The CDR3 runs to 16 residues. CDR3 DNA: TGTGCCAGCAGCCAAGATTGGGCAGGGATGAACACTGAAGCTTTCTTT. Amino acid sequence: CASSQDWAGMNTEAFF.

CDR3 coding DNA: TGTGCCAGCAGCAGGGACTTAGCAATCCACGAGCAGTACTTC. Translating gives CASSRDLAIHEQYF. The chain joins TRBV13 to TRBJ2-7; tentative D call: TRBD2 (6 bases). Germline assignment: CDR1 PRHDT and CDR2 FYEKMQ (reference sequence). The ends were cut back, 5 bases at V and 5 bases at J, with 16 bases in the middle. The CDR3 contains 14 residues.

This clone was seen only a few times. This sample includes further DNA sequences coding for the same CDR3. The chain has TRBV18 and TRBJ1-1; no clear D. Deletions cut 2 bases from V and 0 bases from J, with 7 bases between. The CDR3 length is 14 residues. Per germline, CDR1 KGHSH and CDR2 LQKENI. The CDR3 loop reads CASSPGQMNTEAFF. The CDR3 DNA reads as TGTGCCAGCTCACCAGGCCAGATGAACACTGAAGCTTTCTTT.

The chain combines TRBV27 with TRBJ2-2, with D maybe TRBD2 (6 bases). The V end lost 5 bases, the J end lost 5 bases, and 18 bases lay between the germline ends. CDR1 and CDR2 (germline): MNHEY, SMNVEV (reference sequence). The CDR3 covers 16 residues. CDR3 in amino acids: CASSVLLTSRTGELFF. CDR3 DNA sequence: TGTGCCAGCAGTGTCCTACTAACTAGCAGGACCGGGGAGCTGTTTTTT.

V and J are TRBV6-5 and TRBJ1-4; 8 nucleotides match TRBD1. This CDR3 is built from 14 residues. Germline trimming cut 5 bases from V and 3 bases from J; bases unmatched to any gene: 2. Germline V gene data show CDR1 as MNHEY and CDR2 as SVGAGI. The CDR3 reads CASSKDRANEKLFF. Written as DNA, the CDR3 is TGTGCCAGCAGTAAGGACAGGGCTAATGAAAAACTGTTTTTT.

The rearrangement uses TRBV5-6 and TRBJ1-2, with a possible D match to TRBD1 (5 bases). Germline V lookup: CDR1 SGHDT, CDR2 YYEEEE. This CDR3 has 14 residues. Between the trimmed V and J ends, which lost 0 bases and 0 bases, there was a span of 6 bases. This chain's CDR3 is CASSLARANYGYTF. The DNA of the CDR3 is TGTGCCAGCAGCTTGGCCAGGGCTAACTATGGCTACACCTTC.

In nucleotides, the CDR3 is TGTGCCAGCAGTTTATCTGGCAGCACAGGGCCCCAGCATTTT. Translating gives CASSLSGSTGPQHF. The chain links TRBV27 to TRBJ1-5, with TRBD1 as a possible D gene (5 bases). CDR1 MNHEY and CDR2 SMNVEV come from the germline V gene (reference sequence). V lost 0 bases to trimming and J lost 9 bases, with 12 bases between them. CDR3 length: 14 amino acids.

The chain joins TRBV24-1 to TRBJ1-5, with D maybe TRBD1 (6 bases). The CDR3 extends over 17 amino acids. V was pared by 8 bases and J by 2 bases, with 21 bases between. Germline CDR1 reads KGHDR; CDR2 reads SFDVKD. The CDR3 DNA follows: TGTGCCACCACTCTCATGGGTGGGGGCTTGGGCAATCAGCCCCAGCATTTT. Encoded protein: CATTLMGGGLGNQPQHF.

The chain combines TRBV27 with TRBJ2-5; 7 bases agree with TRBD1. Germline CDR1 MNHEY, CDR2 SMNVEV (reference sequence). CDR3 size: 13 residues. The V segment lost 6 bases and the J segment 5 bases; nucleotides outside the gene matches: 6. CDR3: CASSEDRRETQYF. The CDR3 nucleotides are TGTGCCAGCAGCGAGGACAGGAGGGAGACCCAGTACTTC.

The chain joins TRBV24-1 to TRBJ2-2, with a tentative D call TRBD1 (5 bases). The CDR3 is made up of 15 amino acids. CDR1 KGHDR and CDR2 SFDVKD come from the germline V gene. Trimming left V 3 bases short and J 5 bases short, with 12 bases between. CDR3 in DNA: TGTGCCACCAGTGATCCAAACCAGGGAACCGGGGAGCTGTTTTTT. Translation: CATSDPNQGTGELFF.

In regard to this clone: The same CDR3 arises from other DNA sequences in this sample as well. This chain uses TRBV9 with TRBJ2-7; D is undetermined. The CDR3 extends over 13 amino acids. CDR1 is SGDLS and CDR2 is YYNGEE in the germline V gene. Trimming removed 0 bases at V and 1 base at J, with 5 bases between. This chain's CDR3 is CASSVGSSYEQYF. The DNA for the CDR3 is TGTGCCAGCAGCGTAGGCAGTTCCTACGAGCAGTACTTC.

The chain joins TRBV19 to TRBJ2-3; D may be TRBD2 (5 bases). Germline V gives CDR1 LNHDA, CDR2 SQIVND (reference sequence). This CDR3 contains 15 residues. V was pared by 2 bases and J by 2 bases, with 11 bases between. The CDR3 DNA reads TGTGCCAGTAGTATATACGGGAAGGACACAGATACGCAGTATTTT. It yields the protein CASSIYGKDTDTQYF.

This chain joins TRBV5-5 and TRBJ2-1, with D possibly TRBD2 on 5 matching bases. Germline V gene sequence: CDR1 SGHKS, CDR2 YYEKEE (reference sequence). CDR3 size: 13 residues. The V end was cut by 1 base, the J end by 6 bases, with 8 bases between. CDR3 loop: CASSLRGINEQFF. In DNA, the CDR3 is TGTGCCAGCAGCTTGAGAGGGATCAATGAGCAGTTCTTC.

The CDR3 nucleotides are TGTGCCAGCAGCTTTGCGGCAGGGACAATTTATGGCTACACCTTC. Translating gives CASSFAAGTIYGYTF. This chain joins TRBV5-6 and TRBJ1-2; TRBD1 is a possible D gene (6 bases). The germline V gene has CDR1 SGHDT and CDR2 YYEEEE. The CDR3 length is 15 residues. V gave up 2 bases and J gave up 5 bases, with 16 bases separating them.

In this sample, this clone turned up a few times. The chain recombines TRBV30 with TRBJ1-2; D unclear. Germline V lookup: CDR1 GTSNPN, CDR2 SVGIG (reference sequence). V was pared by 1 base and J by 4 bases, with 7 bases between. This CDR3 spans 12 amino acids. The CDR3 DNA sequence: TGTGCCTGGAGTGGTCAGATCTATGGCTACACCTTC. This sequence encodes CAWSGQIYGYTF. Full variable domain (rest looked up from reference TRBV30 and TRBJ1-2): SQTIHQWPATLVQPVGSPLSLECTVEGTSNPNLYWYRQAAGRGLQLLFYSVGIGQISSEVPQNLSASRPQDRQFILSSKKLLLSDSGFYLCAWSGQIYGYTFGSGTRLTVV.

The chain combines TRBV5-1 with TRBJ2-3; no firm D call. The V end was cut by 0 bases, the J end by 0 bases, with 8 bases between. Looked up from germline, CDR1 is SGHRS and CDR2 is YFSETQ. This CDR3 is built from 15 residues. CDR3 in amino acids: CASSLAWASTDTQYF. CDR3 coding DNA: TGCGCCAGCAGCTTGGCATGGGCTAGCACAGATACGCAGTATTTT.

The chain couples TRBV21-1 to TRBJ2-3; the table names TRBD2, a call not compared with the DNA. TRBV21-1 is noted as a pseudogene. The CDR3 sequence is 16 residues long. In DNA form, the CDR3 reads TGTGCCAGCAGCCCCGGGACTAGCCCTAGCACAGATACGCAGTATTTT. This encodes CASSPGTSPSTDTQYF.

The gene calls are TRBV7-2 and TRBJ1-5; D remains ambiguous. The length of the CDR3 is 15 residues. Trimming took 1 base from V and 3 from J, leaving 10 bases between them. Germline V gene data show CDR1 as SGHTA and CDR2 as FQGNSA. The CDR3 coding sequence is TGTGCCAGCAGCTTAGGAGCAGGCAACAATCAGCCCCAGCATTTT. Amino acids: CASSLGAGNNQPQHF.

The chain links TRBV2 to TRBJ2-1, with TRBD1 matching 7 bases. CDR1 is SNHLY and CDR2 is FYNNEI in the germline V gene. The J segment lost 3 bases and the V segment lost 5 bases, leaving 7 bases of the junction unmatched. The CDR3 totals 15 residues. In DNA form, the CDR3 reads TGTGCCAGCAGTCCCAGGACAGGAGTCTACAATGAGCAGTTCTTC. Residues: CASSPRTGVYNEQFF.

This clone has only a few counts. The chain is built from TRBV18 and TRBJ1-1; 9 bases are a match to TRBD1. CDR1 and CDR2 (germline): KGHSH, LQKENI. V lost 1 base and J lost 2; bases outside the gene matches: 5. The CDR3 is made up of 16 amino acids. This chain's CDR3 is CASSPRTGASNTEAFF. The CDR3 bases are TGTGCCAGCTCACCACGGACAGGGGCCAGCAACACTGAAGCTTTCTTT.

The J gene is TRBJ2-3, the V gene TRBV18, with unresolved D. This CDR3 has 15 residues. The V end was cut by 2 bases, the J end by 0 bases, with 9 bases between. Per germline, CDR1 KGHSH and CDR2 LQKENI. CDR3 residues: CASSPGGTSTDTQYF. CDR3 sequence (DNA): TGTGCCAGCTCACCAGGCGGAACTAGCACAGATACGCAGTATTTT.

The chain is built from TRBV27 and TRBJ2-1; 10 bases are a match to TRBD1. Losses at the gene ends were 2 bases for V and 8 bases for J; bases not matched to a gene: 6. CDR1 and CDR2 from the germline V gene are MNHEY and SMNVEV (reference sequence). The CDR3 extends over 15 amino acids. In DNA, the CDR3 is TGTGCCAGCAGTTTAGGACAGGGGGAACTGGATGAGCAGTTCTTC. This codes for CASSLGQGELDEQFF.

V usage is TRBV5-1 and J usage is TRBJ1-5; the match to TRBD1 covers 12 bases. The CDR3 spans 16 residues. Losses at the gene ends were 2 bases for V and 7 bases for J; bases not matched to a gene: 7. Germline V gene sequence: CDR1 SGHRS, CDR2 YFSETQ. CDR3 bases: TGCGCCAGCAGCTTATCCGGGACAGGGGGCTTGCAGCCCCAGCATTTT. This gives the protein CASSLSGTGGLQPQHF.

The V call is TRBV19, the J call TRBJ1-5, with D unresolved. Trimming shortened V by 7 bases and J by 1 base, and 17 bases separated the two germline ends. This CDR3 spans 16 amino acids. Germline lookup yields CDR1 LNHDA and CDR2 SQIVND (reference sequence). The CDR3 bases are TGTGCCAGTACCGGCGAAGGTCCCGGGAGCAATCAGCCCCAGCATTTT. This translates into CASTGEGPGSNQPQHF.

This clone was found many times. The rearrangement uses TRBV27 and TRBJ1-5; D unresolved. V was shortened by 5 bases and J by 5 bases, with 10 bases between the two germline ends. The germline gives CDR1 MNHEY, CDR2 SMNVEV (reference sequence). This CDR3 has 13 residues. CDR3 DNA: TGTGCCAGCAGTCTAAAAGAGTATCAGCCCCAGCATTTT. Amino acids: CASSLKEYQPQHF.

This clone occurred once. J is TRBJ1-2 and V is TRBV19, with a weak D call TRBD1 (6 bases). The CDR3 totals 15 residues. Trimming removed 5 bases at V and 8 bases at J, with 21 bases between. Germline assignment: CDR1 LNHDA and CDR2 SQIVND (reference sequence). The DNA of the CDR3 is TGTGCCAGTAGTCCCGGGACAAGGTCAATTCTGGGCTACACCTTC. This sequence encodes CASSPGTRSILGYTF.